These 19 T cell receptor beta chains were all obtained from the same sample, sequenced in a study of T cell responses to AZD1222 COVID-19 vaccine. The assay was immunoSEQ multiplex PCR, and TCRdb's table has in-frame clones only and misses some. The sample consists of 150,000 to 200,000 clones, 92% of them appearing once. The input for sequencing was peripheral blood, taken 28 days after the second AZD1222 dose. These TCRs come from an adult who received the AZD1222 COVID-19 vaccine.

The rearrangement uses TRBV7-2 and TRBJ1-2; 8 nucleotides line up with TRBD1. The CDR3 covers 17 residues. Trimming at V came to 5 bases and at J to 4 bases, leaving 15 bases not matched to a gene. Looked up from germline, CDR1 is SGHTA and CDR2 is FQGNSA. CDR3 nucleotide sequence: TGTGCCAGCAGCCCACAGACAGGGGACTTGGGGTCCTATGGCTACACCTTC. Translating it yields CASSPQTGDLGSYGYTF.

This clone was observed a few times. The genes are TRBV4-1 and TRBJ2-2, with 12 bases identical to TRBD2. V lost 0 bases to trimming and J lost 0 bases; unmatched junction nucleotides: 8. Germline V lookup: CDR1 MGHRA, CDR2 YSYEKL. The length of the CDR3 is 20 residues. The CDR3 nucleotides read TGCGCCAGCAGCCAAGAACGGCTAGCGGGAGGGCCCGCGAACACCGGGGAGCTGTTTTTT. Encoded protein: CASSQERLAGGPANTGELFF.

The gene calls are TRBV19 and TRBJ1-5; 7 bases fit TRBD1. CDR1 and CDR2 from the germline V gene are LNHDA and SQIVND (reference sequence). The CDR3 is 15 amino acids. Trimming removed 7 bases from V and 2 bases from J; junction bases left unmatched: 8. CDR3 residues: CASNRQGFGNQPQHF. The CDR3 DNA reads TGTGCCAGTAACCGACAGGGCTTTGGCAATCAGCCCCAGCATTTT.

The V and J genes are TRBV14 and TRBJ1-2, with unresolved D. The CDR3 spans 13 residues. CDR1 is SGHDN and CDR2 is FVKESK in the germline V gene. Trimming took off 0 bases at V and 2 bases at J, with 4 bases between the two ends. The CDR3 DNA is TGTGCCAGCAGCCAAGACCTCAACTATGGCTACACCTTC. Its translation: CASSQDLNYGYTF.

A single count supports this clone. The J gene is TRBJ1-5, the V gene TRBV7-8; possibly TRBD1 for D (5 bases). Germline-derived CDR1 and CDR2 are SGHVS and FQNEAQ. CDR3 length: 15 residues. V gave up 2 bases and J gave up 6 bases, with 14 bases separating them. CDR3 amino acids: CASSLISGSSQPQHF. The CDR3 DNA sequence: TGTGCCAGCAGCTTAATTTCAGGGTCATCTCAGCCCCAGCATTTT.

The chain carries TRBV30 and TRBJ1-1; D gene uncertain. This CDR3 contains 13 residues. Trimming cost V 1 base and J 5 bases, with 11 bases left between them. Per germline, CDR1 GTSNPN and CDR2 SVGIG (reference sequence). The CDR3 spells CAWSAEVGTEAFF. CDR3 sequence (DNA): TGTGCCTGGAGTGCGGAGGTGGGGACTGAAGCTTTCTTT.

This clone was detected a few times. The chain joins TRBV19 to TRBJ1-3, with a possible D match to TRBD1 (5 bases). Trimming shortened V by 9 bases and J by 2 bases, and 17 bases separated the two germline ends. Per the germline V gene, CDR1 is LNHDA and CDR2 is SQIVND (reference sequence). The CDR3 length is 15 residues. The DNA of the CDR3 is TGTGCCAGCCGAGCAGGACCGGGGCCTGGAAACACCATATATTTT. This gives the protein CASRAGPGPGNTIYF. Using reference TRBV19 and TRBJ1-3 for the parts outside the CDR3, the full variable domain is DGGITQSPKYLFRKEGQNVTLSCEQNLNHDAMYWYRQDPGQGLRLIYYSQIVNDFQKGDIAEGYSVSREKKESFPLTVTSAQKNPTAFYLCASRAGPGPGNTIYFGEGSWLTVV.

The chain couples TRBV5-1 to TRBJ1-4; D is unresolved. The CDR3 is 13 residues long. The V end lost 1 base, the J end lost 7 bases, and 8 bases lay between the germline ends. CDR1 is SGHRS, CDR2 YFSETQ, per germline. In DNA, the CDR3 is TGCGCCAGCAGCTTGATCGTGGCTGAAAAACTGTTTTTT. As protein: CASSLIVAEKLFF. The full variable domain, with the rest looked up from reference TRBV5-1 and TRBJ1-4, is KAGVTQTPRYLIKTRGQQVTLSCSPISGHRSVSWYQQTPGQGLQFLFEYFSETQRNKGNFPGRFSGRQFSNSRSEMNVSTLELGDSALYLCASSLIVAEKLFFGSGTQLSVL.

CDR3 coding DNA: TGTGCCAGTAGTTACCTAGCAGAGGAGACCCAGTACTTC. Translating it yields CASSYLAEETQYF. V gene TRBV19 combines with J gene TRBJ2-5; the D gene is possibly TRBD2 (5 bases). The CDR3 contains 13 residues. Per germline, CDR1 LNHDA and CDR2 SQIVND (reference sequence). V was clipped by 5 bases and J by 5 bases, with 12 bases between them.

The chain links TRBV27 to TRBJ2-1, with D possibly being TRBD1 (5 bases). Germline assignment: CDR1 MNHEY and CDR2 SMNVEV (reference sequence). V shed 2 bases and J shed 1 base, with 12 bases lying between them. This CDR3 has 16 residues. The CDR3 DNA reads TGTGCCAGCAGTTTAAATAGCAGGGTATCCTACAATGAGCAGTTCTTC. This translates into CASSLNSRVSYNEQFF.

This sequence joins TRBV27 and TRBJ1-2; tentatively, D is TRBD1 (6 bases). Per germline, CDR1 MNHEY and CDR2 SMNVEV (reference sequence). V was pared by 2 bases and J by 2 bases, with 12 bases between. The CDR3 loop spans 15 amino acids. The CDR3 spells CASSLMGAVNYGYTF. CDR3 coding DNA: TGTGCCAGCAGTTTAATGGGGGCCGTGAACTATGGCTACACCTTC.

A note on this clone: Germline and junction disagree at one end, which may indicate a read error. V is TRBV2 and J is TRBJ2-7, with 7 bases matching TRBD1. Germline V lookup: CDR1 SNHLY, CDR2 FYNNEI. The CDR3 runs to 14 residues. The CDR3 is CASSEDRGPIRPHF. CDR3 nucleotide sequence: TGTGCCAGCAGTGAAGACAGGGGTCCGATTAGGCCGCACTTC. The full variable domain, completed using reference TRBV2 and TRBJ2-7, is EPEVTQTPSHQVTQMGQEVILRCVPISNHLYFYWYRQILGQKVEFLVSFYNNEISEKSEIFDDQFSVERPDGSNFTLKIRSTKLEDSAMYFCASSEDRGPIRPHFGPGTRLTVT.

This chain uses TRBV19 with TRBJ1-3; D is perhaps TRBD1 (5 bases). Germline CDR1 is LNHDA and CDR2 is SQIVND (reference sequence). Trimming stripped 4 bases from V and 4 bases from J, with 17 bases between. This CDR3 region has 16 residues. This chain's CDR3 is CASSTSGLRTGNTIYF. The CDR3 DNA sequence: TGTGCCAGTAGTACCTCGGGGCTTCGTACAGGAAACACCATATATTTT.

V usage is TRBV29-1 and J usage is TRBJ1-5, with D perhaps TRBD1 (5 bases). CDR1 is SQVTM and CDR2 is ANQGSEA in the germline V gene. V was clipped by 6 bases and J by 0 bases, with 12 bases between them. This CDR3 comprises 14 residues. DNA of the CDR3: TGCAGCGTCGCGGGACTGAATAGCAATCAGCCCCAGCATTTT. Protein product: CSVAGLNSNQPQHF. Combining the CDR3 with reference TRBV29-1 and TRBJ1-5 gives the whole variable domain SAVISQKPSRDICQRGTSLTIQCQVDSQVTMMFWYRQQPGQSLTLIATANQGSEATYESGFVIDKFPISRPNLTFSTLTVSNMSPEDSSIYLCSVAGLNSNQPQHFGDGTRLSIL.

This clone was seen a single time. J is TRBJ1-1 and V is TRBV12-5, with D maybe TRBD1 (5 bases). The V end was cut by 0 bases, the J end by 5 bases, with 7 bases between. Germline V gene data show CDR1 as LGHNT and CDR2 as FRNRAP. This CDR3 contains 13 residues. The CDR3 here is CASGLVGGTEAFF. DNA for the CDR3: TGTGCTAGTGGTTTGGTTGGGGGAACTGAAGCTTTCTTT.

The chain carries TRBV29-1 and TRBJ1-1; D not certain. Germline V CDR1 and CDR2: SQVTM, ANQGSEA. The CDR3 runs to 14 residues. V dropped 0 bases and J dropped 1 base, with 9 bases sitting between them. The CDR3 here is CSVEEESRNTEAFF. The DNA of the CDR3 is TGCAGCGTTGAAGAGGAAAGTAGGAACACTGAAGCTTTCTTT.

This chain uses TRBV10-3 with TRBJ2-1; D not certain. V was cut by 3 bases and J by 2 bases, with 5 bases left in between. The CDR3 runs 13 residues. CDR1 ENHRY and CDR2 SYGVKD come from the germline V gene. The CDR3 nucleotides read TGTGCCATCAGTGAACCGGCCTACAATGAGCAGTTCTTC. Its translation is CAISEPAYNEQFF.

This clone was recorded once. The CDR3 coding sequence is TGTGCCAGCAGAGAAACTAGCGGGGGGTACAATGAGCAGTTCTTC. Amino acid sequence: CASRETSGGYNEQFF. J is TRBJ2-1 and V is TRBV7-2; 12 bases fit TRBD2. Germline CDR1 SGHTA, CDR2 FQGNSA. V shed 6 bases and J 4 bases; nucleotides not matched to a gene: 4. This CDR3 contains 15 residues. The variable domain in full, with the rest retrieved from reference TRBV7-2 and TRBJ2-1, is GAGVSQSPSNKVTEKGKDVELRCDPISGHTALYWYRQSLGQGLEFLIYFQGNSAPDKSGLPSDRFSAERTGGSVSTLTIQRTQQEDSAVYLCASRETSGGYNEQFFGPGTRLTVL.

This sequence joins TRBV13 and TRBJ1-1, with 8 bases identical to TRBD1. This CDR3 spans 19 amino acids. The trim removed 0 bases at V and 0 bases at J, leaving 12 bases unmatched. From germline, CDR1 is PRHDT and CDR2 FYEKMQ (reference sequence). Here the CDR3 DNA reads TGTGCCAGCAGCTTAGGAAGGACAGGGTACGGCCGCATGAACACTGAAGCTTTCTTT. Its protein product is CASSLGRTGYGRMNTEAFF. Filled out from reference TRBV13 and TRBJ1-1, the complete variable domain reads AAGVIQSPRHLIKEKRETATLKCYPIPRHDTVYWYQQGPGQDPQFLISFYEKMQSDKGSIPDRFSAQQFSDYHSELNMSSLELGDSALYFCASSLGRTGYGRMNTEAFFGQGTRLTVV.